A selection of T cell receptor beta chains follows, all from one sample in a study of blood T cell repertoires in COVID-19. Profiling relied on immunoSEQ multiplex PCR, and the TCRdb table lists in-frame clones only, not all of them. In the table there are approximately 250,000 clones, approximately 87% of which are singletons. Sample: peripheral blood. Receptors originate from a human donor in a cohort sampled during active COVID-19. Each CDR3 is given with its conserved first and last residue. The D gene is left open where the match is weak. Size is stated for part of the rows, as once, few or many counts, or as a class when the clone is expanded.

V	J	D	size	DNA	CDR3
TRBV7-6	TRBJ1-2	NA	once	TGTGCCAGCAGACTCCCCCGAACACGGGGGGTTCGTTTCTACACCTTC	CASRLPRTRGVRFYTF
TRBV7-6	TRBJ2-1	NA	NA	TGTGCCAGCAGCTTAGCGCGGGGTAGTGAGCAGTTCTTC	CASSLARGSEQFF
TRBV5-1	TRBJ1-2	TRBD1	NA	TGCGCCAGCAGCCCCTCGACAGGGGGCGGTTATGGCTACACCTTC	CASSPSTGGGYGYTF
TRBV6-5	TRBJ2-1	TRBD2	NA	TGTGCCAGCAGTTTTGGGAGCGGGACCTATGAGCAGTTCTTC	CASSFGSGTYEQFF
TRBV23-1	TRBJ1-6	NA	NA	TGCGCCAGCAGTCAGCCAGGGGTATGGGGTAATTCACCCCTCCACTTT	CASSQPGVWGNSPLHF
TRBV7-9	TRBJ1-1	NA	NA	TGTGCCAGCAGCATAAACAGGGTGGAGACTTTCTTT	CASSINRVETFF
TRBV4-1	TRBJ1-4	TRBD1	NA	TGCGCCAGCAGCCAAGCCCGCCTGACAGGGGAGTCAAAACTGTTTTTT	CASSQARLTGESKLFF
TRBV12-3/TRBV12-4	TRBJ2-7	TRBD1	NA	TGTGCCAGCAGTTGGACAGGGATGTACGAGCAGTACTTC	CASSWTGMYEQYF
TRBV5-1	TRBJ1-5	NA	NA	TGCGCCAGCAGCTTGGAGGGGAGCAATCAGCCCCAGCATTTT	CASSLEGSNQPQHF
TRBV5-1	TRBJ1-4	NA	NA	TGCGCCAGCAGCTTGATGGGCATTAATGAAAAACTGTTTTTT	CASSLMGINEKLFF
TRBV7-8	TRBJ1-5	NA	NA	TGTGCCAGCAGCATATCGGGCAATCAGCCCCAGCATTTT	CASSISGNQPQHF
TRBV19	TRBJ1-5	TRBD1	NA	TGTGCCAGTAGGCCGACTCGGGACAGCCAAAGCAAGCCCCAGCATTTT	CASRPTRDSQSKPQHF
TRBV9	TRBJ1-3	NA	NA	TGTGCCAGCAGCCGCGGGGGAGCTGGAAACACCATATATTTT	CASSRGGAGNTIYF
TRBV5-8	TRBJ2-6	TRBD1	NA	TGTGCCAGCAGCTTAGGACAGGGTATTTCTGGGGCCAACGTCCTGACTTTC	CASSLGQGISGANVLTF
TRBV29-1	TRBJ2-1	TRBD1	NA	TGCAGCGTTGAAAGGCAGGGGGCCTACAATGAGCAGTTCTTC	CSVERQGAYNEQFF
TRBV18	TRBJ1-2	TRBD1	NA	TGTGCCAGCTCGCCCATACAGGGGGAAGCTAACTATGGCTACACCTTC	CASSPIQGEANYGYTF
TRBV15	TRBJ1-4	TRBD1	NA	TGTGCCACCAGCAGAGACCTCTCCGGGACAGGGAACGAAAAACTGTTTTTT	CATSRDLSGTGNEKLFF
TRBV19	TRBJ2-4	TRBD1	NA	TGTGCCAGTTCGGGACAGGGGGCGAGAAACATTCAGTACTTC	CASSGQGARNIQYF
TRBV6-6	TRBJ2-1	TRBD2	NA	TGTGCCAGCATCCGCCAGCGGGAAAAATACAATGAGCAGTTCTTC	CASIRQREKYNEQFF
TRBV27	TRBJ2-1	NA	NA	TGTGCCAGCAGTTCAATGGACAGACCTTATCCCTACAATGAGCAGTTCTTC	CASSSMDRPYPYNEQFF
TRBV6-7	TRBJ2-7	NA	once	TGTGCCAGCAGTTACTCCCTTCGCAGGGCCTACGAGCAGTACTTC	CASSYSLRRAYEQYF
TRBV3-1/TRBV3-2	TRBJ2-1	TRBD2	NA	TGTGCCAGCAGCCATAATAGCGGGGCATACAATGAGCAGTTCTTC	CASSHNSGAYNEQFF
TRBV2	TRBJ1-2	NA	NA	TGTGCCAGCAGGAGCCGTGGGGCCCACTATGGCTACACCTTC	CASRSRGAHYGYTF
TRBV5-1	TRBJ2-3	TRBD1	NA	TGCGCCAGCAGCCCGGACCAGACAGGGGGAAGCACAGATACGCAGTATTTT	CASSPDQTGGSTDTQYF
TRBV6-5	TRBJ1-6	TRBD1	NA	TGTGCCAGCAGTTACTCGGCCAGGGGGCTTAATTCACCCCTCCACTTT	CASSYSARGLNSPLHF
TRBV18	TRBJ1-1	NA	NA	TGTGCCAGCTCACCCCGAGGGGCGGGGGGAGATACTGAAGCTTTCTTT	CASSPRGAGGDTEAFF
TRBV27	TRBJ1-5	TRBD1	NA	TGTGCCAGCAGTCTACAGGGGGCAGGCCAGCCCCAGCATTTT	CASSLQGAGQPQHF
TRBV29-1	TRBJ1-1	NA	NA	TGCAGCGTTGGGGCCGCGGGGAGCACTGAAGCTTTCTTT	CSVGAAGSTEAFF
TRBV6-5	TRBJ2-7	NA	NA	TGTGCCACCTCGGTTGCGTACGAGCAGTACTTC	CATSVAYEQYF
TRBV2	TRBJ2-3	NA	NA	TGTGCCAGCAGTTTGGGCCCAGGGGCAGATACGCAGTATTTT	CASSLGPGADTQYF
TRBV19	TRBJ2-5	TRBD2	NA	TGTGCCAGTAGTATACGACTAGCGGTCAACCAAGAGACCCAGTACTTC	CASSIRLAVNQETQYF
TRBV6-1	TRBJ1-2	TRBD1	NA	TGTGCCAGCAGTGAAGCCGGGACAGTAGGCTACACCTTC	CASSEAGTVGYTF
TRBV29-1	TRBJ2-5	NA	NA	TGCAGCGTTGAAGTCCTCCGGGGGACCCAGTACTTC	CSVEVLRGTQYF
TRBV2	TRBJ1-4	TRBD1	NA	TGTGCCAGCAGTGGGTCAGGGGGAGGACTTAATGAAAAACTGTTTTTT	CASSGSGGGLNEKLFF
TRBV27	TRBJ2-7	NA	NA	TGTGCCAGCAGTCCCCACTCCTACGAGCAGTACTTC	CASSPHSYEQYF
TRBV6-1	TRBJ1-1	NA	NA	TGTGCCAGCAGTGAAGTGGCAGGGGTTGAAGCTTTCTTT	CASSEVAGVEAFF
TRBV5-1	TRBJ1-2	TRBD1	NA	TGCGCCAGCAGCTTGGACAGGGGCTATGGCTACACCTTC	CASSLDRGYGYTF
TRBV5-1	TRBJ1-2	NA	NA	TGCGCCAGCAGCCCCGACAGGCGTTATAACTATGGCTACACCTTC	CASSPDRRYNYGYTF
TRBV18	TRBJ2-2	TRBD2	NA	TGTGCCAGCTCACCACAGGAGCGGGGGATGAACACCGGGGAGCTGTTTTTT	CASSPQERGMNTGELFF
TRBV21-1	TRBJ2-7	NA	NA	TGTGCCAGCAGCACCGGGACACGATACTTC	CASSTGTRYF
TRBV6-5	TRBJ1-2	TRBD1	NA	TGTGCCAGCAGTAGCTGGGACAGGGGGATCTATGGCTACACCTTC	CASSSWDRGIYGYTF
TRBV2	TRBJ1-2	NA	few	TGTGCCAGCACCTCGACAGACTACTATGGCTACACCTTC	CASTSTDYYGYTF
TRBV28	TRBJ2-3	TRBD2	NA	TGTGCCAGCAGTTTATCGGCGGGGGACACAGATACGCAGTATTTT	CASSLSAGDTDTQYF
TRBV4-3	TRBJ1-2	NA	NA	TGCGCCAGCAGCCAGGCCCTGGGCAGGGGTAACTATGGCTACACCTTC	CASSQALGRGNYGYTF
TRBV21-1	TRBJ1-5	NA	NA	TGTGCCATAAAACGGGGGAATAGCAATCAGCCCCAGCATTTT	CAIKRGNSNQPQHF
TRBV5-1	TRBJ2-3	TRBD2	NA	TGCGCCAGCAGCTTCGCCGATGGGACTAGCGGGACAGATACGCAGTATTTT	CASSFADGTSGTDTQYF
TRBV5-4	TRBJ2-3	NA	NA	TGTGCCAGCAGCGCGACAGGCATTAGCACAGATACGCAGTATTTT	CASSATGISTDTQYF
TRBV6-5	TRBJ1-4	NA	NA	TGTGCCAGCAGCCCCAATCGAGGTGAAAAACTGTTTTTT	CASSPNRGEKLFF
TRBV14	TRBJ1-1	NA	once	TGTGCCAGCAGCCAATGGAAAAGCGGCACTGAAGCTTTCTTT	CASSQWKSGTEAFF
TRBV10-3	TRBJ2-1	TRBD2	NA	TGTGCCATCAGTGAGAGTAAAGCGGGGGATCGATTCAATGAGCAGTTCTTC	CAISESKAGDRFNEQFF
TRBV7-6	TRBJ2-3	NA	NA	TGTGCCAGCAGCTTAGCAGTTAGGGGGGGAAGCACAGATACGCAGTATTTT	CASSLAVRGGSTDTQYF
TRBV7-2	TRBJ1-2	NA	once	TGTGCCAGCAGCTCCGACAGGAGCTATGGCTACACCTTC	CASSSDRSYGYTF
TRBV7-8	TRBJ1-3	NA	few	TGTGCCAGCAGCAAACAGGGTTCCGGAAACACCATATATTTT	CASSKQGSGNTIYF
TRBV12-3/TRBV12-4	TRBJ2-5	NA	once	TGTGCCAGCAGTTTGCGGGAGACCCAGTACTTC	CASSLRETQYF
TRBV4-2	TRBJ1-4	NA	NA	TGTGCCAGCAGCCAAGATACAGGGATGGGCGAAAAACTGTTTTTT	CASSQDTGMGEKLFF
TRBV5-4	TRBJ2-1	NA	NA	TGTGCCAGCAGCTTGGGCAGGCGTGAGCAGTTCTTC	CASSLGRREQFF
TRBV4-1	TRBJ2-7	NA	NA	TGCGCCAGCAGCCAACAAGGATTACTACGAGTAGAGCAGTACTTC	CASSQQGLLRVEQYF
TRBV6-1	TRBJ2-7	NA	NA	TGTGCCAGCAGTGAAGGGCCTAGCGTCTACGAGCAGTACTTC	CASSEGPSVYEQYF
TRBV23-1	TRBJ2-3	TRBD2	few	TGCGCCAGCAGTCCCCAGGGAGGGAGTGCCCCAGATACGCAGTATTTT	CASSPQGGSAPDTQYF